The rows below give T cell receptor beta chains drawn from one sample of a study of control samples from healthy donors and cancer patients. Method: immunoSEQ multiplex PCR; TCRdb's copy keeps in-frame clones and lacks some. The sample lists about 70,000 clones; 84% were seen once. Sequences were obtained from blood. The origin of the receptors is a man between 45 and 60 years old in good health. CDR3s include the opening cysteine and the closing phenylalanine or tryptophan. A D gene is named only where the DNA matches it firmly. Clone size is given for some rows only: seen once, a few or many times, or a class if the clone is expanded.

clone_size: -
j_call: TRBJ2-2
d_call: TRBD2
v_call: TRBV5-4
cdr3_aa: CASSLAGLGVAGELFF
cdr3_nt: TGTGCCAGCAGCTTGGCGGGACTAGGGGTGGCCGGGGAGCTGTTTTTT

clone_size: -
j_call: TRBJ1-2
d_call: -
v_call: TRBV2
cdr3_aa: CASSEDSSYGYTF
cdr3_nt: TGTGCCAGCAGTGAAGACAGTTCCTATGGCTACACCTTC

clone_size: few
j_call: TRBJ2-5
d_call: -
v_call: TRBV11-2
cdr3_aa: CASSRGVQETQYF
cdr3_nt: TGTGCCAGCAGCAGGGGGGTCCAAGAGACCCAGTACTTC

clone_size: -
j_call: TRBJ2-2
d_call: -
v_call: TRBV3-1/TRBV3-2
cdr3_aa: CASSRLVLSGELFF
cdr3_nt: TGTGCCAGCAGCCGTTTGGTCCTCTCCGGGGAGCTGTTTTTT

clone_size: -
j_call: TRBJ1-4
d_call: TRBD1
v_call: TRBV7-9
cdr3_aa: CASSLAHRGHEKLFF
cdr3_nt: TGTGCCAGCAGCTTAGCCCACAGGGGGCATGAAAAACTGTTTTTT

clone_size: -
j_call: TRBJ2-5
d_call: TRBD2
v_call: TRBV4-3
cdr3_aa: CASSHVASGVIKTQYF
cdr3_nt: TGCGCCAGCAGCCATGTCGCCAGCGGGGTAATAAAGACCCAGTACTTC

clone_size: -
j_call: TRBJ2-7
d_call: TRBD2
v_call: TRBV10-1
cdr3_aa: CAHSTASGSLREQYF
cdr3_nt: TGCGCCCACAGTACGGCTAGCGGGAGCCTCCGCGAGCAGTACTTC

clone_size: -
j_call: TRBJ2-2
d_call: -
v_call: TRBV3-1/TRBV3-2
cdr3_aa: CASSPSTGMNTGELFF
cdr3_nt: TGTGCCAGCAGCCCTTCGACAGGCATGAACACCGGGGAGCTGTTTTTT

clone_size: -
j_call: TRBJ1-2
d_call: -
v_call: TRBV2
cdr3_aa: CASSEKTNYGYTF
cdr3_nt: TGTGCCAGCAGTGAAAAGACTAACTATGGCTACACCTTC

clone_size: -
j_call: TRBJ1-4
d_call: -
v_call: TRBV30
cdr3_aa: CAWSVGGVNEKLFF
cdr3_nt: TGTGCCTGGAGTGTAGGTGGAGTTAATGAAAAACTGTTTTTT

clone_size: -
j_call: TRBJ1-4
d_call: -
v_call: TRBV25-1
cdr3_aa: CASSEFGPGAREKLFF
cdr3_nt: TGTGCCAGCAGTGAATTTGGGCCCGGGGCGCGCGAAAAACTGTTTTTT

clone_size: -
j_call: TRBJ2-1
d_call: TRBD2
v_call: TRBV6-5
cdr3_aa: CASSYIRGDNEQFF
cdr3_nt: TGTGCCAGCAGTTATATCCGGGGGGACAATGAGCAGTTCTTC

clone_size: -
j_call: TRBJ2-2
d_call: TRBD2
v_call: TRBV5-1
cdr3_aa: CASSTVTSGNTGELFF
cdr3_nt: TGCGCCAGCAGCACCGTGACTAGCGGGAACACCGGGGAGCTGTTTTTT

clone_size: once
j_call: TRBJ1-1
d_call: -
v_call: TRBV6-1
cdr3_aa: CASSERYPGAFF
cdr3_nt: TGTGCCAGCAGTGAAAGGTACCCCGGAGCTTTCTTT

clone_size: -
j_call: TRBJ2-2
d_call: TRBD1
v_call: TRBV27
cdr3_aa: CASSPRTGGTGELFF
cdr3_nt: TGTGCCAGCAGTCCCCGGACAGGCGGCACCGGGGAGCTGTTTTTT

clone_size: -
j_call: TRBJ2-1
d_call: -
v_call: TRBV6-2/TRBV6-3
cdr3_aa: CASSYIARSYNEQFF
cdr3_nt: TGTGCCAGCAGTTATATAGCGCGGTCCTACAATGAGCAGTTCTTC

clone_size: few
j_call: TRBJ1-2
d_call: TRBD1
v_call: TRBV25-1
cdr3_aa: CASTHGQGHFYGYTF
cdr3_nt: TGTGCCAGCACCCACGGACAGGGTCACTTCTATGGCTACACCTTC

clone_size: -
j_call: TRBJ2-1
d_call: -
v_call: TRBV11-3
cdr3_aa: CASSSRVRGRGNIEQFF
cdr3_nt: TGTGCCAGCAGCTCCCGAGTGCGGGGACGGGGCAACATCGAGCAGTTCTTC

clone_size: once
j_call: TRBJ1-6
d_call: -
v_call: TRBV5-1
cdr3_aa: CASSLGGVISPLHF
cdr3_nt: TGCGCCAGCAGCTTGGGGGGGGTTATTTCACCCCTCCACTTT

clone_size: -
j_call: TRBJ2-2
d_call: TRBD1
v_call: TRBV29-1
cdr3_aa: CSVGVQGAPRELFF
cdr3_nt: TGCAGCGTAGGAGTGCAGGGGGCGCCGAGGGAGCTGTTTTTT

clone_size: -
j_call: TRBJ2-4
d_call: -
v_call: TRBV12-5
cdr3_aa: CARAEGENIQYF
cdr3_nt: TGTGCTAGGGCCGAGGGGGAAAACATTCAGTACTTC

clone_size: few
j_call: TRBJ1-2
d_call: -
v_call: TRBV10-3
cdr3_aa: CAISESRVANYGYTF
cdr3_nt: TGTGCCATCAGTGAGTCCAGGGTCGCTAACTATGGCTACACCTTC

clone_size: -
j_call: TRBJ1-6
d_call: -
v_call: TRBV11-3
cdr3_aa: CASSVGGSYNSPLHF
cdr3_nt: TGTGCCAGCAGCGTTGGAGGCTCCTATAATTCACCCCTCCACTTT

clone_size: -
j_call: TRBJ2-5
d_call: -
v_call: TRBV30
cdr3_aa: CAWSVGGRGQETQYF
cdr3_nt: TGTGCCTGGAGTGTCGGGGGGAGGGGGCAAGAGACCCAGTACTTC

clone_size: -
j_call: TRBJ2-5
d_call: TRBD2
v_call: TRBV6-2/TRBV6-3
cdr3_aa: CASSYSSASGETQYF
cdr3_nt: TGTGCCAGCAGTTACTCCTCGGCTAGCGGGGAGACCCAGTACTTC

clone_size: -
j_call: TRBJ1-1
d_call: TRBD1
v_call: TRBV13
cdr3_aa: CASSLRTGGANTEAFF
cdr3_nt: TGTGCCAGCAGCTTACGGACAGGGGGCGCGAACACTGAAGCTTTCTTT

clone_size: -
j_call: TRBJ2-5
d_call: -
v_call: TRBV30
cdr3_aa: CAWSVGLQRETQYF
cdr3_nt: TGTGCCTGGAGTGTAGGACTACAACGAGAGACCCAGTACTTC

clone_size: -
j_call: TRBJ1-5
d_call: -
v_call: TRBV19
cdr3_aa: CASSPGGGSNQPQHF
cdr3_nt: TGTGCCAGTTCCCCCGGGGGAGGTAGCAATCAGCCCCAGCATTTT